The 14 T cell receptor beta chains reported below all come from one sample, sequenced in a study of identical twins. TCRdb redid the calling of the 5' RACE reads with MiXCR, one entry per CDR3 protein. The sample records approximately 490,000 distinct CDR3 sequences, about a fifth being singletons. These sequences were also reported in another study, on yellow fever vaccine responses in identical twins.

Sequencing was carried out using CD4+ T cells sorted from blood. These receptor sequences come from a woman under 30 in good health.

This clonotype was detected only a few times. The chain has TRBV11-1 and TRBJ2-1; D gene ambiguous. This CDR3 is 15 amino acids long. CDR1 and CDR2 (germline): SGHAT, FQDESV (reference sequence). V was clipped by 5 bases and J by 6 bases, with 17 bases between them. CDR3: CASSLGSLAFNEQFF. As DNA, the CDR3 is TGTGCCAGCAGCCTGGGTTCATTGGCATTCAATGAGCAGTTCTTC.

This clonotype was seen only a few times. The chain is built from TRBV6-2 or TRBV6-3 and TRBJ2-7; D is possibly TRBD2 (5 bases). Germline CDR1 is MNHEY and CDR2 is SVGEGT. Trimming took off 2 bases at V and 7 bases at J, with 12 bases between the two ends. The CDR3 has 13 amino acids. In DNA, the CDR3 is TGTGCCAGCAGTTACCGGGATTCGGGAGAGCAGTACTTC. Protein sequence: CASSYRDSGEQYF.

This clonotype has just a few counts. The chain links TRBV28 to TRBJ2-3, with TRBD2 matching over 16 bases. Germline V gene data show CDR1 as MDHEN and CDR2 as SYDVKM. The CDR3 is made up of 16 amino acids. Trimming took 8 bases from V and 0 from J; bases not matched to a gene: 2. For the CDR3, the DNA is TGTGCCAGCGGGACTAGCGGGAGGGGTAGCACAGATACGCAGTATTTT. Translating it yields CASGTSGRGSTDTQYF.

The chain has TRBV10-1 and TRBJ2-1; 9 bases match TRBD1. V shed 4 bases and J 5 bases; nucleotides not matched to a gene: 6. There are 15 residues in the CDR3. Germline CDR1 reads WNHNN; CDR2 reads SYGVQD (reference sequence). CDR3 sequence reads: CASSARDRVHNEQFF. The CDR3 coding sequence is TGCGCCAGCAGTGCCCGGGACAGGGTCCACAATGAGCAGTTCTTC.

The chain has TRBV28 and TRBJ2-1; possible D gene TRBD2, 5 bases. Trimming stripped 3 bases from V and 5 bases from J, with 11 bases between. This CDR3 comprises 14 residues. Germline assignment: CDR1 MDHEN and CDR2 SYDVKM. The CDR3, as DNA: TGTGCCAGCAGTTTCGGCGGGTTAAACAATGAGCAGTTCTTC. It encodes CASSFGGLNNEQFF.

In DNA form, the CDR3 reads TGCGCCAGCAGCACCGGGACACAAATTGCGAACACCGGGGAGCTGTTTTTT. Protein sequence: CASSTGTQIANTGELFF. The chain has TRBV5-1 and TRBJ2-2; D is possibly TRBD1 (6 bases). The V end lost 4 bases, the J end lost 0 bases, and 16 bases lay between the germline ends. Germline CDR1 is SGHRS and CDR2 is YFSETQ. CDR3 length: 17 residues. The entire variable domain, with the rest obtained from reference TRBV5-1 and TRBJ2-2, is as follows: KAGVTQTPRYLIKTRGQQVTLSCSPISGHRSVSWYQQTPGQGLQFLFEYFSETQRNKGNFPGRFSGRQFSNSRSEMNVSTLELGDSALYLCASSTGTQIANTGELFFGEGSRLTVL.

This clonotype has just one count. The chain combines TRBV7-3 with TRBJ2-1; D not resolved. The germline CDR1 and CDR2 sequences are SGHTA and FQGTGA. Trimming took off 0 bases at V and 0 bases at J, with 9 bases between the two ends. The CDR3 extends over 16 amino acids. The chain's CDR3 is CASSLTPSSSYNEQFF. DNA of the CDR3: TGTGCCAGCAGCTTAACTCCGTCGAGCTCCTACAATGAGCAGTTCTTC.

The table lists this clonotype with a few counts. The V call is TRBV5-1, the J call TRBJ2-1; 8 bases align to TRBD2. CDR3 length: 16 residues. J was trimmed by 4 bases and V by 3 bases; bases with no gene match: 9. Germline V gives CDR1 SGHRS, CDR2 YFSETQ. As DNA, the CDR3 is TGCGCCAGCAGCTACAGGACTAGCCCTGGGTACAATGAGCAGTTCTTC. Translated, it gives CASSYRTSPGYNEQFF.

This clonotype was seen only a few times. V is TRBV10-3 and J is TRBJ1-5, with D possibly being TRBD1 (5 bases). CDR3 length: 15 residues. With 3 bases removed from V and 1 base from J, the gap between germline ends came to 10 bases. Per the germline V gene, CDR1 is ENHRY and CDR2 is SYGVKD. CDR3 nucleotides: TGTGCCATCAGTGATGAGGGACTCAGCAATCAGCCCCAGCATTTT. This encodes CAISDEGLSNQPQHF.

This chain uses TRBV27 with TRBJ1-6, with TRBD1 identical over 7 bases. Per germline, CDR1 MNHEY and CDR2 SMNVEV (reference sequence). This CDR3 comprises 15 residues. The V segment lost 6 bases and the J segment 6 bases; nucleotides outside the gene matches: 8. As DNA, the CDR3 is TGTGCCAGCAGCAGGGGGAGTCGGGCTAATTCACCCCTCCACTTT. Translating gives CASSRGSRANSPLHF.

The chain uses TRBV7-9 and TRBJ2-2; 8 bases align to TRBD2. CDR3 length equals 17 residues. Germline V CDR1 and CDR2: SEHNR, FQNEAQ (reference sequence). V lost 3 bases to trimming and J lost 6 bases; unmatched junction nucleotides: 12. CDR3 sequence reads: CASSLLGVSGGAGELFF. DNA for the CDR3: TGTGCCAGCAGCTTGCTTGGGGTCAGCGGGGGAGCCGGGGAGCTGTTTTTT.

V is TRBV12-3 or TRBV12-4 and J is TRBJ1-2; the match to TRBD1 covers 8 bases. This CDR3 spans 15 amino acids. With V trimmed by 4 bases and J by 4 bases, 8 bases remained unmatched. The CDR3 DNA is TGTGCCAGCAGTTCAGTCCGGACAGGGCCCTATGGCTACACCTTC. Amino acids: CASSSVRTGPYGYTF.

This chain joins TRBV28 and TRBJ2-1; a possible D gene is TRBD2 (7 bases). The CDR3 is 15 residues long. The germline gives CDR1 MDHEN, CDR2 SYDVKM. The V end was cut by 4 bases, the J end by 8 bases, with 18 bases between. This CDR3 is CASSSSGGQSDEQFF. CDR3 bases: TGTGCCAGCAGTTCCTCCGGGGGGCAGAGTGATGAGCAGTTCTTC. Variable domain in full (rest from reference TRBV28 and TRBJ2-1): DVKVTQSSRYLVKRTGEKVFLECVQDMDHENMFWYRQDPGLGLRLIYFSYDVKMKEKGDIPEGYSVSREKKERFSLILESASTNQTSMYLCASSSSGGQSDEQFFGPGTRLTVL.

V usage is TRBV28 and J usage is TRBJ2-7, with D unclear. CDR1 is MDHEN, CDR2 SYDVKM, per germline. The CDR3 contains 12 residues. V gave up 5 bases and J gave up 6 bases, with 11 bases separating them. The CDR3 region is CASSARVAEQYV. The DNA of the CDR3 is TGTGCCAGCAGTGCGCGTGTTGCCGAGCAGTACGTC.